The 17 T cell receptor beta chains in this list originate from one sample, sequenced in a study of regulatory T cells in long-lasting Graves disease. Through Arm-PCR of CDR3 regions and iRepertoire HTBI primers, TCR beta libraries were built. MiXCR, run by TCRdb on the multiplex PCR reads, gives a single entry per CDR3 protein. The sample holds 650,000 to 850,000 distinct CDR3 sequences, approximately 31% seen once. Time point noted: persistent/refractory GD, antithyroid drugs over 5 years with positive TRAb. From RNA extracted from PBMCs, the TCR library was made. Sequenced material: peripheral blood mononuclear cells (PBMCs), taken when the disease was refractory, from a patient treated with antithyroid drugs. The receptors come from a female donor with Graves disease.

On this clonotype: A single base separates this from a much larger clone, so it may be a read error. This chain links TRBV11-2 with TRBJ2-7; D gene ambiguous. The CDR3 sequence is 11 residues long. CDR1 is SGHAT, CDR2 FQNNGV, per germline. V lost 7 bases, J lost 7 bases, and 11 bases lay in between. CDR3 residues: CASNGVGEQYF. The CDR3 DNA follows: TGTGCCAGCAACGGAGTGGGGGAGCAGTACTTC. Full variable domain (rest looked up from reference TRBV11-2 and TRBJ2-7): EAGVAQSPRYKIIEKRQSVAFWCNPISGHATLYWYQQILGQGPKLLIQFQNNGVVDDSQLPKDRFSAERLKGVDSTLKIQPAKLEDSAVYLCASNGVGEQYFGPGTRLTVT.

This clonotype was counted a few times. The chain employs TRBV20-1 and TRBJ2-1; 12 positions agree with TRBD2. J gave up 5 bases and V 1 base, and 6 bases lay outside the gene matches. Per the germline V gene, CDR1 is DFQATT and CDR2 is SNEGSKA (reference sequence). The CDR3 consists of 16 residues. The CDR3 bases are TGCAGTGCTAGAGTCCCCCTAGCGGGAGGGAACAATGAGCAGTTCTTC. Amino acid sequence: CSARVPLAGGNNEQFF.

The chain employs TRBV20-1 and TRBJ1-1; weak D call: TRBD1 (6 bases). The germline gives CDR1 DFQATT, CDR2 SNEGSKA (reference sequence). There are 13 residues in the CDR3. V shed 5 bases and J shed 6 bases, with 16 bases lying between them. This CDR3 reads CSAGKQGIAEAFF. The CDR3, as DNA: TGCAGTGCTGGGAAACAGGGAATCGCTGAAGCTTTCTTT.

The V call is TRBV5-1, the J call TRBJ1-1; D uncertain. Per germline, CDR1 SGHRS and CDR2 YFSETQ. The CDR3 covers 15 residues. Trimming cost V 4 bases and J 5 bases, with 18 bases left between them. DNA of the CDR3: TGCGCCAGCAGCGAACTCTTTGGACGCGGAACTGAAGCTTTCTTT. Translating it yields CASSELFGRGTEAFF.

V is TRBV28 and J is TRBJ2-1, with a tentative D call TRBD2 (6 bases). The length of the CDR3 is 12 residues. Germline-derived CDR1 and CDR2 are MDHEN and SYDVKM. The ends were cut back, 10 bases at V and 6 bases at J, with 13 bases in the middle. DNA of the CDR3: TGTGCCACCCCGACTAGTTGCAATGAGCAGTTCTTC. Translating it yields CATPTSCNEQFF.

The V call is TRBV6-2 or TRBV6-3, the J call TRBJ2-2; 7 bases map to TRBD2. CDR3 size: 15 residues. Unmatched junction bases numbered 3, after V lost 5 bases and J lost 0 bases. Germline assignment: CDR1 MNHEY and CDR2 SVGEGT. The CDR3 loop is CASSALAANTGELFF. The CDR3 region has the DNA TGTGCCAGCAGTGCGCTAGCGGCGAACACCGGGGAGCTGTTTTTT.

Written as DNA, the CDR3 is TGTGCCAGCAGCTCCCGGGCAGGAGGGGTTATTAATTCACCCCTCCACTTT. Protein sequence: CASSSRAGGVINSPLHF. The chain couples TRBV11-2 to TRBJ1-6; maybe TRBD1 (5 bases). Deletions cut 4 bases from V and 6 bases from J, with 19 bases between. Germline V CDR1 and CDR2: SGHAT, FQNNGV. The CDR3 consists of 17 residues. The complete variable domain, with remaining parts taken from reference TRBV11-2 and TRBJ1-6, reads EAGVAQSPRYKIIEKRQSVAFWCNPISGHATLYWYQQILGQGPKLLIQFQNNGVVDDSQLPKDRFSAERLKGVDSTLKIQPAKLEDSAVYLCASSSRAGGVINSPLHFGNGTRLTVT.

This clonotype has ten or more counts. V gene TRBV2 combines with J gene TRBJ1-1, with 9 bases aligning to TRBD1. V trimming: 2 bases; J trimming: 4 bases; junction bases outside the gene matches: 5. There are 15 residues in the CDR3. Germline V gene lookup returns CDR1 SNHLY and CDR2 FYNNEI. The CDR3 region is CASSERGQGRTEAFF. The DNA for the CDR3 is TGTGCCAGCAGTGAAAGGGGACAGGGTCGCACTGAAGCTTTCTTT.

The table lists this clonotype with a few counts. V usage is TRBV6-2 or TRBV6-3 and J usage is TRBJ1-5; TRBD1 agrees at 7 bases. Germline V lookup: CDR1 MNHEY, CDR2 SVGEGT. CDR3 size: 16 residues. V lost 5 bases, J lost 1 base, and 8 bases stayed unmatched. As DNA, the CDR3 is TGTGCCAGCAGTCCTGAGACAGGGTTCAGCAATCAGCCCCAGCATTTT. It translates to CASSPETGFSNQPQHF.

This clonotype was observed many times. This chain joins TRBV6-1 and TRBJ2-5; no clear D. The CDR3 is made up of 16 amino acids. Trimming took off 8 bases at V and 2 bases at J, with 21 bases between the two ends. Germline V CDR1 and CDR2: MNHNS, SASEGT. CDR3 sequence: CASAPNNAAYQETQYF. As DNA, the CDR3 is TGTGCCAGCGCCCCGAACAATGCAGCCTATCAAGAGACCCAGTACTTC.

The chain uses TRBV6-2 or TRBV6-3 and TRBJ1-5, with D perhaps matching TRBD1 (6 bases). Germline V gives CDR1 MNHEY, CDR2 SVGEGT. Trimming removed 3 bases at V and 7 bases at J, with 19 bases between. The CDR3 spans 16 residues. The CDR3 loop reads CASSYLARGGGQPQHF. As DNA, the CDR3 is TGTGCCAGCAGTTATTTGGCACGGGGGGGCGGGCAGCCCCAGCATTTT.

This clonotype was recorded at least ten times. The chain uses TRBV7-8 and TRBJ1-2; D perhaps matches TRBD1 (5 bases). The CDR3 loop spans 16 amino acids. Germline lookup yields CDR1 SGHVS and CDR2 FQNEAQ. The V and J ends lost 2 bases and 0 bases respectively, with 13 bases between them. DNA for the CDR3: TGTGCCAGCAGCTTACAGCAGGGCACTACTAACTATGGCTACACCTTC. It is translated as CASSLQQGTTNYGYTF. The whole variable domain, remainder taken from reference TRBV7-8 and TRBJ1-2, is GAGVSQSPRYKVAKRGQDVALRCDPISGHVSLFWYQQALGQGPEFLTYFQNEAQLDKSGLPSDRFFAERPEGSVSTLKIQRTQQEDSAVYLCASSLQQGTTNYGYTFGSGTRLTVV.

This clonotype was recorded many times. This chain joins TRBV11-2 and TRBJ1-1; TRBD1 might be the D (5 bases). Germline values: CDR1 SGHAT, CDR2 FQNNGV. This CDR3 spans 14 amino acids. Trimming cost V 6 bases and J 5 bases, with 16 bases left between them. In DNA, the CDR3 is TGTGCCAGCAGTATCGGGACGGGCTGGACTGAAGCTTTCTTT. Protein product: CASSIGTGWTEAFF. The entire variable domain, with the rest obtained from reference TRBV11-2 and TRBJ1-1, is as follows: EAGVAQSPRYKIIEKRQSVAFWCNPISGHATLYWYQQILGQGPKLLIQFQNNGVVDDSQLPKDRFSAERLKGVDSTLKIQPAKLEDSAVYLCASSIGTGWTEAFFGQGTRLTVV.

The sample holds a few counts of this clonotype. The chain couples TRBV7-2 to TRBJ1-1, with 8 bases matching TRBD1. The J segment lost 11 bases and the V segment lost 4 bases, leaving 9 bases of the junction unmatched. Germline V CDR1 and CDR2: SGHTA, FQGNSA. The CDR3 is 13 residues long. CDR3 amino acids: CASSSQGAWEAFF. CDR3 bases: TGTGCCAGCAGCTCTCAGGGGGCATGGGAGGCTTTCTTT.

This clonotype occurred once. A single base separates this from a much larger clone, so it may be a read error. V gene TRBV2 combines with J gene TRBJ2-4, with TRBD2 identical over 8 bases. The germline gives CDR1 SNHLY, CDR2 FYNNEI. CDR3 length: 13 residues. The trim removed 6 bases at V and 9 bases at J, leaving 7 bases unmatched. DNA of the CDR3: TGTGCCAGCAGCGGAGGACGGGGGGGCATTCAGTACTTC. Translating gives CASSGGRGGIQYF.

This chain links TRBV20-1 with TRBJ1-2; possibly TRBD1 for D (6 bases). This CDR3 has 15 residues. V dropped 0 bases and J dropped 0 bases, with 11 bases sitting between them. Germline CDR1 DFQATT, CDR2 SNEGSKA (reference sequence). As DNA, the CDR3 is TGCAGTGCTAGAGAGGGGGGACAAGCTAACTATGGCTACACCTTC. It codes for CSAREGGQANYGYTF.

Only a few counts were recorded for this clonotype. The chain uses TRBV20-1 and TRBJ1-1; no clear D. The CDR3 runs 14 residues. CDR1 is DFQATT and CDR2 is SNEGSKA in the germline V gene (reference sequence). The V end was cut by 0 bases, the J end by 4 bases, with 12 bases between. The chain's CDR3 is CSARDLRVGTEAFF. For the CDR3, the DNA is TGCAGTGCTAGAGATTTAAGGGTTGGCACTGAAGCTTTCTTT.